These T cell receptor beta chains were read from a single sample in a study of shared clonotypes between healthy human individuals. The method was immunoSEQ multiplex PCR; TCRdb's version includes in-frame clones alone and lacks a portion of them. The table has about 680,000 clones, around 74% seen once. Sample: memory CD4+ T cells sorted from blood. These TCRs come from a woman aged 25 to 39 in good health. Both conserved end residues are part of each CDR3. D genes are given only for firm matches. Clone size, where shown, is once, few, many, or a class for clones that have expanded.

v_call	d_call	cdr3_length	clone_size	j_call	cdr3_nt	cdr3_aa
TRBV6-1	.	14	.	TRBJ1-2	TGTGCCAGCAGTGAAGTGGCAGGGTTGACCGGCTACACCTTC	CASSEVAGLTGYTF
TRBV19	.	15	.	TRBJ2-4	TGTGCCAGTAGTATAGGTGCGTTGGCCAAAAACATTCAGTACTTC	CASSIGALAKNIQYF
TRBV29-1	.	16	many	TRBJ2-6	TGCAGCGTTGTCCAGGGGCCGAGCTCTGGGGCCAACGTCCTGACTTTC	CSVVQGPSSGANVLTF
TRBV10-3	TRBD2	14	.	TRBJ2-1	TGTGCCGTCTCATTAGCGGGGCCTGGGGATGAGCAGTTCTTC	CAVSLAGPGDEQFF
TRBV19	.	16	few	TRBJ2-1	TGTGCCAGTAGTCTGTGGTCCTTGAGCTCCTACAATGAGCAGTTCTTC	CASSLWSLSSYNEQFF
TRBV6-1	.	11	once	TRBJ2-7	TGTGCCAGCAGGATGGGCTACGAGCAGTACTTC	CASRMGYEQYF
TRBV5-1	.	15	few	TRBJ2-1	TGCGCCAGCAGCTTGGATCGGGTTGACTACAATGAGCAGTTCTTC	CASSLDRVDYNEQFF
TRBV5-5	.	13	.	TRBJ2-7	TGTGCCAGCAGCTGGACCGAGATTTACGAGCAGTACTTC	CASSWTEIYEQYF
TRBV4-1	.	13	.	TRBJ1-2	TGCGCCAGCAGCCGAGTCTTGACAGAAGGCTACACCTTC	CASSRVLTEGYTF
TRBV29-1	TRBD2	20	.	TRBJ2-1	TGCAGCGTTGAGGGACAGGGGGCCGGCGTAGGACTAGCGGGAGGGGATGAGCAGTTCTTC	CSVEGQGAGVGLAGGDEQFF
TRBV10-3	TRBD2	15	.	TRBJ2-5	TGTGCCATCAGAAGTTCTAGCGGGAGGGATGGGACCCAGTACTTC	CAIRSSSGRDGTQYF
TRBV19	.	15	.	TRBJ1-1	TGTGCCAGTAGGGTAGAAGGCCGGTTGAACACTGAAGCTTTCTTT	CASRVEGRLNTEAFF
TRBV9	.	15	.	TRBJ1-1	TGTGCCAGCAGCGTGGGCGGGACGGACTACACTGAAGCTTTCTTT	CASSVGGTDYTEAFF
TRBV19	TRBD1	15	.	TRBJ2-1	TGTGCCAGTGGAAGACAGGGTCTACGGATCGGTGAGCAGTTCTTC	CASGRQGLRIGEQFF
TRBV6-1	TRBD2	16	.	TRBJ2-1	TGTGCCAGCAGTGAATTGACAGCGGGAGCCTACAATGAGCAGTTCTTC	CASSELTAGAYNEQFF
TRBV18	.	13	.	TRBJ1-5	TGTGCCAGCTCACCCGACAGAAATCAGCCCCAGCATTTT	CASSPDRNQPQHF
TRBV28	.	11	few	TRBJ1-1	TGTGCCAGCTGGATGAACACTGAAGCTTTCTTT	CASWMNTEAFF
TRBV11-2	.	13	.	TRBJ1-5	TGTGCCAGCAGCTTAGGGCTGGATCAGCCCCAGCATTTT	CASSLGLDQPQHF
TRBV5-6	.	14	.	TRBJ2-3	TGTGCCAGCAGCTTGTCGTCCACCGCAGATACGCAGTATTTT	CASSLSSTADTQYF
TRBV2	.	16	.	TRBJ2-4	TGTGCCAGCAGAACCGGGACATCTCTAGCCAAAAACATTCAGTACTTC	CASRTGTSLAKNIQYF
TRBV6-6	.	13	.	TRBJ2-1	TGTGCCAGCAGTTCCGGAGGGCACAATGAGCAGTTCTTC	CASSSGGHNEQFF
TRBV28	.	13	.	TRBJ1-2	TGTGCCAGCAGTTTCGTAGCGGGGCTTGGCTACACCTTC	CASSFVAGLGYTF
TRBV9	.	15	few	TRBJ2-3	TGTGCCAGCAGCGTAGCACGGCAAAGCACAGATACGCAGTATTTT	CASSVARQSTDTQYF
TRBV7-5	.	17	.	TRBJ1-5	TGTGTCAGAAGCTCCGTACAGGGGTCCTCACCCAATCAGCCCCAGCATTTT	CVRSSVQGSSPNQPQHF
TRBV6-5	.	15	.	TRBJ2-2	TGTGCCAGCAGTCTCCGACGGTTAGGGACCGGGGAGCTGTTTTTT	CASSLRRLGTGELFF
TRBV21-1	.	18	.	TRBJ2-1	TGTGCCAGCAGCTTACAGGGTGAGCGGGAGGACACCTACAATGAGCAGTTCTTC	CASSLQGEREDTYNEQFF
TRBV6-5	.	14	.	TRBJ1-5	TGTGCCAGCAGCGGAGACAGAGGCAATCAGCCCCAGCATTTT	CASSGDRGNQPQHF
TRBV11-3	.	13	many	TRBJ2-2	TGTGCCAGCAGCTTCGTGGGAACCGGGGAGCTGTTTTTT	CASSFVGTGELFF
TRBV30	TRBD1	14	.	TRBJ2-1	TGTGCCTGGCAACGACAGGGGGCGAGCAATGAGCAGTTCTTC	CAWQRQGASNEQFF
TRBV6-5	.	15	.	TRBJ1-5	TGTGCCAGCAGTTTCGACGGTAATAGCAATCAGCCCCAGCATTTT	CASSFDGNSNQPQHF
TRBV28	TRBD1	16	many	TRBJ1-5	TGTGCCAGCAGTTTATGGGGACAGGGAGTCGGGCAGCCCCAGCATTTT	CASSLWGQGVGQPQHF
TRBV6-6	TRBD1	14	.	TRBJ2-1	TGTGCCAGCGGGGGGACAGGGACTTACAATGAGCAGTTCTTC	CASGGTGTYNEQFF
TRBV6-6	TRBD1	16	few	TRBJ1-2	TGTGCCAGCAGTTACGGCGGGACAGGGGGTAACTATGGCTACACCTTC	CASSYGGTGGNYGYTF
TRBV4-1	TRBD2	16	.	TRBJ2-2	TGCGCCAGCAGCCCTAGCGGGAGAGCGGTCACCGGGGAGCTGTTTTTT	CASSPSGRAVTGELFF
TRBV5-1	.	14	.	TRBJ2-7	TGCGCCAGCAGCTTGCTAGGGAGCCACTACGAGCAGTACTTC	CASSLLGSHYEQYF